This T cell receptor (beta chain) was sequenced in a study of T-cell reconstitution after alpha-beta-depleted transplantation in children. Whole-study findings and limits: Reportedly, roughly two months post-transplant, alpha-beta T cells arose from several hundred expanded graft clones. Surviving recipient T cells and thymic progenitors accounted for the high day-60 TCRbeta diversity observed in some patients. A year had passed since transplant, and T-cell counts and diversity by then came mostly from newly produced T cells.

This clonotype was counted a single time. Its antigen is unidentified. The V gene end was trimmed by 2 bases and the J gene end by 7 bases; junction bases not matched to a gene: 6. Germline CDR1 and CDR2: GTSNPN and SVGIG (reference sequence). The CDR3 contains 14 residues. Researchers prepared the TCRbeta library using unique molecular identifiers, the study reports. TCRdb itself ran the PCR reads through MiXCR, one entry per CDR3 protein. Of 350,000 to 500,000 distinct CDR3 sequences in the sample, approximately 41% are singletons; the top ten hold around 29%. Specimen: PBMCs, collected before TCRalphabeta/CD19-depleted stem cell transplant. This clonotype was obtained from a girl aged 2 to 10 with aplastic anemia, due to receive a stem cell transplant. The V and J genes are TRBV30 and TRBJ2-2, with TRBD1 matching over 8 bases. CDR3 nucleotide sequence: TGTGCCTGGAGTTGGCAGGGGGCTGGCGGGGAGCTGTTTTTT. Translation: CAWSWQGAGGELFF.